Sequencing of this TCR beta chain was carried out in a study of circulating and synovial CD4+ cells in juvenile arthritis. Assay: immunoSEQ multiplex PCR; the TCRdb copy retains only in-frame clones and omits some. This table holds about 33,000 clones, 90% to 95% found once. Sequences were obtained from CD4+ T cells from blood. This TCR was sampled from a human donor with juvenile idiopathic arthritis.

For the CDR3, the DNA is TGTGCCAGCAGCTTAGCGCGGACTGGTGAGAGCTCCTACAATGAGCAGTTCTTC. Protein: CASSLARTGESSYNEQFF. The rearrangement joins TRBV7-6 to TRBJ2-1; possible D gene TRBD2, 5 bases. V lost 0 bases, J lost 0 bases, and 15 bases lay in between. Germline V gives CDR1 SGHVS, CDR2 FNYEAQ. This CDR3 has 18 amino acids.